One sample yielded the 19 T cell receptor beta chains listed below, sequenced in a study of blood T cell repertoires in COVID-19. Produced via immunoSEQ multiplex PCR; TCRdb's table is partial and in-frame only. Counted here are around 100,000 clones, more than 75% occurring once; the ten biggest clones make up 9.5% to 15%. Sequencing input: peripheral blood. Receptor source: a human donor in a cohort sampled during active COVID-19.

The V gene is TRBV5-6, the J gene TRBJ1-1; D unclear. The CDR3 totals 14 residues. Germline V gene data show CDR1 as SGHDT and CDR2 as YYEEEE. V was pared by 4 bases and J by 4 bases, with 14 bases between. CDR3: CASSPWARGTEAFF. In DNA, the CDR3 is TGTGCCAGCAGCCCGTGGGCCCGGGGCACTGAAGCTTTCTTT.

This chain connects TRBV9 to TRBJ2-1; TRBD2 matches 7 bases. The CDR3 is 15 residues long. V shed 0 bases, J shed 4 bases, and the junction held 4 bases outside the gene matches. The germline CDR1 and CDR2 sequences are SGDLS and YYNGEE. The CDR3 DNA reads as TGTGCCAGCAGCGTAGGCAGCGGGGTGTACAATGAGCAGTTCTTC. Its translation: CASSVGSGVYNEQFF.

This clone was recorded once. The rearrangement links TRBV9 to TRBJ1-3; TRBD1 might be the D (5 bases). This CDR3 has 15 residues. Germline values: CDR1 SGDLS, CDR2 YYNGEE. V dropped 3 bases and J dropped 2 bases, with 12 bases sitting between them. CDR3 protein: CASSGDFGPGNTIYF. The DNA for the CDR3 is TGTGCCAGCAGCGGGGACTTCGGCCCTGGAAACACCATATATTTT. The complete variable domain, with remaining parts taken from reference TRBV9 and TRBJ1-3, reads DSGVTQTPKHLITATGQRVTLRCSPRSGDLSVYWYQQSLDQGLQFLIQYYNGEERAKGNILERFSAQQFPDLHSELNLSSLELGDSALYFCASSGDFGPGNTIYFGEGSWLTVV.

Points on this clone: Additional DNA sequences in this sample encode the identical CDR3. V is TRBV9 and J is TRBJ1-1, with TRBD1 identical over 8 bases. Germline CDR1 and CDR2: SGDLS and YYNGEE. This CDR3 spans 15 amino acids. With 2 bases clipped from V and 2 bases from J, the junction kept 5 bases outside the gene matches. The chain's CDR3 is CASSVGTGANTEAFF. CDR3 DNA sequence: TGTGCCAGCAGCGTGGGGACAGGAGCAAACACTGAAGCTTTCTTT.

The table lists this clone with a count of one. The chain uses TRBV18 and TRBJ2-7, with a weak D call TRBD1 (6 bases). The V gene's germline CDR1 is KGHSH and CDR2 LQKENI. Trimming took off 5 bases at V and 0 bases at J, with 14 bases between the two ends. The CDR3 spans 15 residues. The DNA of the CDR3 is TGTGCCAGCTCAGGTGGTCAGGGGCCCTCCTACGAGCAGTACTTC. Its translation is CASSGGQGPSYEQYF.

The CDR3 sequence: CASSQVAGGGTEAFF. The CDR3 DNA reads TGCGCCAGCAGCCAAGTGGCAGGGGGCGGAACTGAAGCTTTCTTT. This chain links TRBV4-3 with TRBJ1-1; 8 nucleotides align to TRBD1. The V and J ends lost 1 base and 5 bases, in that order; junction bases with no gene match: 6. Germline V CDR1 and CDR2: LGHNA, YSLEER. The CDR3 length is 15 residues.

The rearrangement joins TRBV4-1 to TRBJ1-2, with D uncertain. The CDR3 covers 15 residues. V lost 0 bases, J lost 3 bases, and 11 bases lay in between. Per the germline V gene, CDR1 is MGHRA and CDR2 is YSYEKL. CDR3 sequence (DNA): TGCGCCAGCAGCCAAGATCTAGGCACCTACTATGGCTACACCTTC. Its protein is CASSQDLGTYYGYTF.

This chain joins TRBV27 and TRBJ2-7; D not resolved. The ends were cut back, 6 bases at V and 3 bases at J, with 6 bases in the middle. The germline V gene has CDR1 MNHEY and CDR2 SMNVEV (reference sequence). The CDR3 has 11 amino acids. In DNA form, the CDR3 reads TGTGCCAGCAGCTCCCTCTACGAGCAGTACTTC. It specifies CASSSLYEQYF.

In its sample, this clone was seen once. The chain carries TRBV3-1 (or the pseudogene TRBV3-2) and TRBJ2-7; 14 nucleotides align to TRBD2. Germline-derived CDR1 and CDR2 are LGHDT and YNNKEL (reference sequence). This CDR3 has 16 residues. The V segment lost 0 bases and the J segment 9 bases; nucleotides outside the gene matches: 7. The CDR3 nucleotides read TGTGCCAGCAGCCAAGACCTCGGGACTAGCGGGGGACTGCAGTACTTC. Translating it yields CASSQDLGTSGGLQYF.

The J gene is TRBJ2-1, the V gene TRBV7-8; D unresolved. Trimming shortened V by 1 base and J by 5 bases, and 9 bases separated the two germline ends. CDR1 SGHVS and CDR2 FQNEAQ come from the germline V gene. The CDR3 contains 14 residues. CDR3 loop: CASSLDSRDNEQFF. The CDR3, as DNA: TGTGCCAGCAGCTTAGACTCACGGGACAATGAGCAGTTCTTC.

The chain has TRBV11-3 and TRBJ2-5, with TRBD1 as a possible D gene (5 bases). Trimming took 8 bases from V and 2 from J, leaving 12 bases between them. The germline V gene encodes CDR1 SGHNT and CDR2 YENEEA. There are 13 residues in the CDR3. The CDR3 DNA reads TGTGCCAGCGCCCGACAGACTCAAGAGACCCAGTACTTC. This encodes CASARQTQETQYF. Based on the CDR3 plus reference TRBV11-3 and TRBJ2-5, the full variable domain is EAGVVQSPRYKIIEKKQPVAFWCNPISGHNTLYWYLQNLGQGPELLIRYENEEAVDDSQLPKDRFSAERLKGVDSTLKIQPAELGDSAVYLCASARQTQETQYFGPGTRLLVL.

This chain connects TRBV13 to TRBJ1-2, with D possibly being TRBD1 (5 bases). Germline CDR1 is PRHDT and CDR2 is FYEKMQ (reference sequence). The CDR3 contains 17 residues. Trimming pared 2 bases from V and 5 bases from J, leaving 21 bases between. The CDR3 nucleotides read TGTGCCAGCAGCTTAAGTGGGGGGAGGGTCTCCACTTATGGCTACACCTTC. Residues: CASSLSGGRVSTYGYTF.

The rearrangement links TRBV9 to TRBJ2-7; tentatively, D is TRBD2 (6 bases). Germline V lookup: CDR1 SGDLS, CDR2 YYNGEE. The CDR3 has 14 amino acids. V was trimmed by 0 bases and J by 0 bases, leaving 7 bases between them. The CDR3 nucleotides read TGTGCCAGCAGCGTAGGGGACTTCTCCTACGAGCAGTACTTC. Its protein product is CASSVGDFSYEQYF.

The chain uses TRBV15 and TRBJ2-2, with D perhaps TRBD1 (6 bases). Trimming left V 7 bases short and J 2 bases short, with 8 bases between. The CDR3 spans 13 residues. Germline V gene data show CDR1 as LNHNV and CDR2 as YYDKDF (reference sequence). CDR3 loop: CATKGHNTGELFF. Here the CDR3 DNA reads TGTGCCACCAAGGGACACAACACCGGGGAGCTGTTTTTT.

This sequence joins TRBV10-3 and TRBJ2-5; 8 positions agree with TRBD2. Germline CDR1 reads ENHRY; CDR2 reads SYGVKD. The CDR3 runs to 15 residues. Trimming removed 10 bases from V and 4 bases from J; junction bases left unmatched: 14. The CDR3 region is CATRFSGARGETQYF. CDR3 sequence (DNA): TGTGCCACAAGATTTAGCGGGGCCCGCGGAGAGACCCAGTACTTC.

The V call is TRBV2, the J call TRBJ1-3, with no clear D. Germline V CDR1 and CDR2: SNHLY, FYNNEI. The CDR3 consists of 12 residues. V was shortened by 8 bases and J by 3 bases, with 8 bases between the two germline ends. DNA of the CDR3: TGTGCCAGCCGGTCTAATGGAAACACCATATATTTT. Translated, it gives CASRSNGNTIYF.

The rearrangement links TRBV10-3 to TRBJ2-2, with 8 positions matching TRBD2. The germline V gene encodes CDR1 ENHRY and CDR2 SYGVKD. The CDR3 sequence is 16 residues long. V trimming: 3 bases; J trimming: 6 bases; junction bases outside the gene matches: 9. The CDR3 DNA sequence: TGTGCCATCAGTGAAACTCGACGGGAGGGACCCGGGGAGCTGTTTTTT. This sequence encodes CAISETRREGPGELFF.

As regards this clone: The junction departs from the called germline gene at one end, perhaps through a read error. The V gene is TRBV19, the J gene TRBJ1-2; the match to TRBD1 covers 9 bases. Germline V gene lookup returns CDR1 LNHDA and CDR2 SQIVND (reference sequence). CDR3 length: 12 residues. CDR3 nucleotide sequence: TGTGCCAGTAGTCCGGACAGGGGTGGCCACACCTTC. Protein sequence: CASSPDRGGHTF.

The chain employs TRBV4-3 and TRBJ1-3; no clear D gene. Between the trimmed V and J ends, which lost 2 bases and 0 bases, there was a span of 8 bases. The CDR3 is 15 residues long. Germline CDR1 reads LGHNA; CDR2 reads YSLEER. The CDR3 reads CASSQNRGSGNTIYF. CDR3 nucleotide sequence: TGCGCCAGCAGCCAAAATCGGGGCTCTGGAAACACCATATATTTT.